The 2 T cell receptor beta chains given below trace back to one sample, sequenced in a study of chemoradiotherapy in HPV16-positive cancers. Sequencing was performed with immunoSEQ multiplex PCR; in TCRdb, only in-frame clones are kept and a portion is missing. The sample contains about 25,000 clones, roughly 95% of which appear only once. This material was collected from a patient who underwent chemoradiotherapy. The receptor source for this set is a human donor with HPV-associated anogenital cancer.

In its sample, this clone was seen once. The chain joins TRBV7-2 to TRBJ1-6; 7 positions agree with TRBD1. There are 14 residues in the CDR3. The ends lost 3 bases at V and 7 bases at J; junction bases unmatched: 3. CDR1 and CDR2 from the germline V gene are SGHTA and FQGNSA. CDR3 sequence: CASSFDRVNSPLHF. CDR3 DNA sequence: TGTGCCAGCAGCTTTGACAGGGTGAATTCACCCCTCCACTTT.

The genes are TRBV25-1 and TRBJ2-3; D may correspond to TRBD1 or TRBD2 (6 bases each). Trimming stripped 4 bases from V and 3 bases from J, with 11 bases between. The CDR3 spans 14 residues. Germline CDR1 reads MGHDK; CDR2 reads SYGVNS. The CDR3 spells CASSGTGRTDTQYF. The CDR3 bases are TGTGCCAGCAGTGGAACAGGGAGGACAGATACGCAGTATTTT.